The 31 T cell receptor beta chains in this list originate from one sample, sequenced in a study of vaccination effects on CD4 cells after COVID-19. Isolating CD4+ T cells followed approximately 9 days of culture. Antigens of these TCRs are unknown. Using immunoSEQ multiplex PCR, the repertoire was profiled, and TCRdb retains in-frame clones only, with some absent. The table has around 46,000 clones, 67% seen once. The source was CD4+ T cells from PBMCs cultured without peptide, collected before COVID-19 vaccination. These receptors all stem from a human donor who received a COVID-19 vaccine.

The chain has TRBV12-5 and TRBJ1-3; D is ambiguous. Trimming pared 2 bases from V and 7 bases from J, leaving 6 bases between. There are 12 residues in the CDR3. The germline V gene has CDR1 LGHNT and CDR2 FRNRAP. CDR3 DNA sequence: TGTGCTAGTGGTTTGACAGCCAACACCATATATTTT. This gives the protein CASGLTANTIYF.

The CDR3 protein is CASSSTGLAGETQYF. CDR3 nucleotides: TGTGCCAGCAGTTCCACGGGACTAGCGGGAGAGACCCAGTACTTC. The chain couples TRBV28 to TRBJ2-5; 12 nucleotides match TRBD2. Germline values: CDR1 MDHEN, CDR2 SYDVKM. Trimming cost V 4 bases and J 4 bases; bases outside gene matches: 4. The CDR3 contains 15 residues.

The genes are TRBV5-4 and TRBJ1-3; weak D call: TRBD1 (6 bases). V gave up 2 bases and J gave up 4 bases, with 10 bases separating them. Germline CDR1 SGHNT, CDR2 YYREEE (reference sequence). The CDR3 is made up of 14 amino acids. The CDR3 coding sequence is TGTGCCAGCAGCTTTGACAGGAAAGGAAACACCATATATTTT. This sequence encodes CASSFDRKGNTIYF.

This rearrangement joins TRBV10-3 to TRBJ1-1, with 8 bases matching TRBD1. Germline CDR1 reads ENHRY; CDR2 reads SYGVKD. This CDR3 has 17 amino acids. V trimming: 6 bases; J trimming: 0 bases; junction bases outside the gene matches: 12. CDR3 DNA: TGTGCCATCAGCCCCTCGGACAGGGCCTTATTGAACACTGAAGCTTTCTTT. Protein: CAISPSDRALLNTEAFF.

This clone was seen a handful of times. This sequence joins TRBV2 and TRBJ1-5; D is undetermined. V was shortened by 6 bases and J by 0 bases, with 15 bases between the two germline ends. This CDR3 region has 16 residues. Germline CDR1 and CDR2: SNHLY and FYNNEI. The DNA for the CDR3 is TGTGCCAGCAGCCCTGATAGTCCCTATAGCAATCAGCCCCAGCATTTT. Residues: CASSPDSPYSNQPQHF.

This clone came up a few times. The CDR3 bases are TGTGCCAGCAGCTTAGACCCTAACTATGGCTACACCTTC. Translated: CASSLDPNYGYTF. The chain has TRBV11-2 and TRBJ1-2, with D hard to call. The CDR3 has 13 amino acids. Germline V gene sequence: CDR1 SGHAT, CDR2 FQNNGV. V was shortened by 0 bases and J by 0 bases, with 2 bases between the two germline ends.

This clone has a handful of counts. V is TRBV5-4 and J is TRBJ2-7; 8 positions match TRBD2. Germline V gene sequence: CDR1 SGHNT, CDR2 YYREEE (reference sequence). Trimming cost V 2 bases and J 12 bases; bases outside gene matches: 13. This CDR3 spans 14 amino acids. CDR3 protein: CASSFPGLVGGPYF. In DNA, the CDR3 is TGTGCCAGCAGCTTTCCGGGACTAGTAGGAGGGCCGTACTTC.

Concerning this clone: At one of its ends the junction is not consistent with the germline gene, which may arise from a read error. The chain links TRBV24-1 to TRBJ1-2; D not resolved. This CDR3 region has 10 residues. CDR1 KGHDR and CDR2 SFDVKD come from the germline V gene. In DNA, the CDR3 is TGTGCCACCAGTGTCGGGAATGATGCCTTC. Translated, it gives CATSVGNDAF.

The gene calls are TRBV2 and TRBJ1-2, with D unresolved. Germline V lookup: CDR1 SNHLY, CDR2 FYNNEI. The length of the CDR3 is 14 residues. The ends were cut back, 3 bases at V and 3 bases at J, with 11 bases in the middle. CDR3 loop: CASSDRGVDYGYTF. The CDR3 DNA reads TGTGCCAGCAGTGACCGGGGAGTCGACTATGGCTACACCTTC.

This chain links TRBV12-3 or TRBV12-4 with TRBJ2-7; weak D call: TRBD2 (5 bases). This CDR3 is 12 amino acids long. Trimming cost V 3 bases and J 6 bases, with 9 bases left between them. The CDR3 protein is CASSLRAGEQYF. CDR3 DNA sequence: TGTGCCAGCAGTTTGCGGGCAGGCGAGCAGTACTTC.

V gene TRBV5-6 combines with J gene TRBJ1-2, with TRBD1 identical over 8 bases. After removal of 4 bases from V and 9 bases from J, the junction contained 14 bases not matched to a gene. The CDR3 covers 15 residues. Germline V CDR1 and CDR2: SGHDT, YYEEEE. The DNA of the CDR3 is TGTGCCAGCAGCAGAGACAGGGGTACCGAATTTAGCTACACCTTC. This sequence encodes CASSRDRGTEFSYTF.

This clone has a single count. The rearrangement links TRBV12-5 to TRBJ2-3; D is perhaps TRBD1 or TRBD2 (5 bases each). This CDR3 has 15 residues. The V end was cut by 5 bases, the J end by 2 bases, with 14 bases between. Germline CDR1 is LGHNT and CDR2 is FRNRAP. The CDR3 is CASGLLGTVTDTQYF. CDR3 nucleotides: TGTGCTAGTGGTCTTCTCGGGACGGTCACAGATACGCAGTATTTT.

This clone was recorded once. V and J are TRBV28 and TRBJ2-1; a weak D match, TRBD2 (6 bases). The germline V gene encodes CDR1 MDHEN and CDR2 SYDVKM. The CDR3 spans 14 residues. Trimming removed 3 bases at V and 1 base at J, with 7 bases between. CDR3 DNA sequence: TGTGCCAGCAGTTTGGGGAGGTCCTACAATGAGCAGTTCTTC. Encoded protein: CASSLGRSYNEQFF.

V and J are TRBV9 and TRBJ1-2, with D possibly being TRBD1 (6 bases). CDR3 length equals 14 residues. Trimming removed 3 bases at V and 0 bases at J, with 9 bases between. The germline V gene encodes CDR1 SGDLS and CDR2 YYNGEE. As DNA, the CDR3 is TGTGCCAGCAGCGGGGGACAACCTAACTATGGCTACACCTTC. It codes for CASSGGQPNYGYTF.

This clone was observed a few times. CDR3 DNA sequence: TGTGCAAGTCGCTTAGCAAGATGGGACAGGGGGCCTGAAGCTTTCTTT. It encodes CASRLARWDRGPEAFF. The V call is TRBV12-2, the J call TRBJ1-1; TRBD1, as called in the table, went unchecked against the DNA. TRBV12-2 counts as a pseudogene. The CDR3 runs to 16 residues.

The chain uses TRBV7-8 and TRBJ2-3, with 9 bases fitting TRBD1. CDR3 length: 14 amino acids. Germline V gene data show CDR1 as SGHVS and CDR2 as FQNEAQ. Losses at the gene ends were 4 bases for V and 4 bases for J; bases not matched to a gene: 3. CDR3 DNA: TGTGCCAGCAGCTCCGACAGGGGGGCAGATACGCAGTATTTT. Protein sequence: CASSSDRGADTQYF.

The genes are TRBV28 and TRBJ2-3, with D hard to call. The CDR3 runs 13 residues. Trimming took off 4 bases at V and 2 bases at J, with 7 bases between the two ends. The germline gives CDR1 MDHEN, CDR2 SYDVKM. CDR3 DNA sequence: TGTGCCAGCAGTTCCCCTACCACAGATACGCAGTATTTT. It is translated as CASSSPTTDTQYF.

This clone was seen once. The genes are TRBV19 and TRBJ2-1; D is possibly TRBD2 (5 bases). Germline CDR1 is LNHDA and CDR2 is SQIVND (reference sequence). Trimming cost V 4 bases and J 3 bases, with 16 bases left between them. The CDR3 has 16 amino acids. CDR3 bases: TGTGCCAGTAGTACGCTAGCCACTTTCCTCTACAATGAGCAGTTCTTC. Amino acids: CASSTLATFLYNEQFF.

The chain is built from TRBV5-4 and TRBJ2-2, with a possible D match to TRBD2 (6 bases). Germline V lookup: CDR1 SGHNT, CDR2 YYREEE (reference sequence). Trimming took off 0 bases at V and 3 bases at J, with 12 bases between the two ends. The length of the CDR3 is 16 residues. CDR3 in DNA: TGTGCCAGCAGCTTGGGTGGGGGGACGCACACCGGGGAGCTGTTTTTT. The encoded protein is CASSLGGGTHTGELFF.

The genes are TRBV27 and TRBJ1-1, with a tentative D call TRBD1 (6 bases). V dropped 4 bases and J dropped 11 bases, with 14 bases sitting between them. The CDR3 is 12 amino acids. Germline CDR1 and CDR2: MNHEY and SMNVEV (reference sequence). CDR3 residues: CASSSHRERAFF. The CDR3 bases are TGTGCCAGCAGTTCACACAGGGAAAGGGCTTTCTTT.

V usage is TRBV6-2 or TRBV6-3 and J usage is TRBJ1-1; TRBD1 matches 8 bases. The length of the CDR3 is 14 residues. Germline V gene data show CDR1 as MNHEY and CDR2 as SVGEGT. V lost 5 bases and J lost 5; bases outside the gene matches: 7. The CDR3 DNA is TGTGCCAGCAGTGACAGGGGTCGTAGTACTGAAGCTTTCTTT. Residues: CASSDRGRSTEAFF.

This chain connects TRBV27 to TRBJ2-7; D is unresolved. Germline V gives CDR1 MNHEY, CDR2 SMNVEV (reference sequence). Trimming took 7 bases from V and 0 from J, leaving 19 bases between them. The CDR3 has 16 amino acids. The CDR3 coding sequence is TGTGCCAGCACCCCCCTCAGAGGATCCACCTCCTACGAGCAGTACTTC. This gives the protein CASTPLRGSTSYEQYF.

This clone was observed a handful of times. The chain links TRBV29-1 to TRBJ1-5; 9 nucleotides align to TRBD1. Germline V CDR1 and CDR2: SQVTM, ANQGSEA. The CDR3 length is 13 residues. V trimming: 6 bases; J trimming: 4 bases; junction bases outside the gene matches: 4. The CDR3 protein is CSVGTGWNQPQHF. The CDR3 DNA follows: TGCAGCGTCGGGACAGGGTGGAATCAGCCCCAGCATTTT.

The rearrangement links TRBV14 to TRBJ1-4; D uncertain. Germline CDR1 and CDR2: SGHDN and FVKESK. The CDR3 is 17 amino acids. The V and J ends lost 6 bases and 0 bases respectively, with 17 bases between them. This CDR3 reads CASRVDTERSTNEKLFF. The CDR3 DNA reads as TGTGCCAGCAGGGTGGATACAGAGCGTTCAACTAATGAAAAACTGTTTTTT.

The chain has TRBV28 and TRBJ1-5; tentative D call: TRBD1 (6 bases). The CDR3 runs to 20 residues. V shed 5 bases and J shed 0 bases, with 26 bases lying between them. Per the germline V gene, CDR1 is MDHEN and CDR2 is SYDVKM. The CDR3 loop reads CASSLVLPKTGGYSNQPQHF. CDR3 bases: TGTGCCAGCAGTCTCGTTCTTCCCAAGACAGGCGGATATAGCAATCAGCCCCAGCATTTT.

The rearrangement links TRBV6-2 or TRBV6-3 to TRBJ1-2; 7 positions match TRBD1. The CDR3 totals 16 residues. Germline trimming cut 5 bases from V and 2 bases from J; bases unmatched to any gene: 11. Germline CDR1 is MNHEY and CDR2 is SVGEGT. The CDR3 reads CASSGRITGENYGYTF. The CDR3, as DNA: TGTGCCAGCAGTGGGAGAATCACAGGGGAGAACTATGGCTACACCTTC.

This chain joins TRBV4-1 and TRBJ1-2; D is perhaps TRBD1 (6 bases). Trimming removed 0 bases at V and 3 bases at J, with 11 bases between. The CDR3 totals 15 residues. Germline V gene data show CDR1 as MGHRA and CDR2 as YSYEKL. This CDR3 reads CASSQDTGLDYGYTF. CDR3 sequence (DNA): TGCGCCAGCAGCCAAGATACAGGGTTGGACTATGGCTACACCTTC.

The sample holds a few counts of this clone. This chain links TRBV18 with TRBJ1-6; tentatively, D is TRBD1 (6 bases). V was shortened by 3 bases and J by 8 bases, with 11 bases between the two germline ends. CDR3 size: 14 residues. Germline CDR1 is KGHSH and CDR2 is LQKENI. The CDR3 bases are TGTGCCAGCTCACCGCAGGGGATGCATTCACCCCTCCACTTT. Its protein is CASSPQGMHSPLHF.

The CDR3 loop is CASSLAFGGANGYTF. In nucleotides, the CDR3 is TGTGCCAGCAGCTTAGCCTTCGGTGGGGCCAATGGCTACACCTTC. The chain combines TRBV7-2 with TRBJ1-2; tentatively, D is TRBD1 (5 bases). The CDR3 is 15 amino acids. Germline loops: CDR1 SGHTA, CDR2 FQGNSA. V was shortened by 0 bases and J by 6 bases, with 14 bases between the two germline ends.

The chain recombines TRBV12-2 with TRBJ2-1; whether TRBD2, the table's D call, matches the DNA was not checked. TRBV12-2 is annotated as a pseudogene. CDR3 length equals 18 residues. CDR3 amino acids: CASRTTSGRNFLNNEQFF. Written as DNA, the CDR3 is TGTGCAAGTCGCACGACTAGCGGGCGCAATTTTTTAAACAATGAGCAGTTCTTC.

DNA of the CDR3: TGCGCCAGCAGCTCCTCACCAACAGGGCAAGAGACCCAGTACTTC. Encoded protein: CASSSSPTGQETQYF. The genes are TRBV5-1 and TRBJ2-5, with a weak D call TRBD1 (6 bases). The CDR3 is 15 residues long. Trimming took 3 bases from V and 2 from J, leaving 14 bases between them. The germline V gene has CDR1 SGHRS and CDR2 YFSETQ.